The T cell receptor beta chain described here comes from a study of regulatory T cells in long-lasting Graves disease. Across the study: Persistent cases were those of Graves' disease that involved over 5 years of antithyroid drugs with positive TSH receptor antibodies.

In building TCR beta libraries, iRepertoire HTBI primers were used together with Arm-PCR of CDR3 regions. TCRdb analysed the multiplex PCR reads with MiXCR anew, one entry per CDR3 protein. The sample contains hundreds of thousands of distinct CDR3 sequences, roughly 21% of which appear only once. Looked up from germline, CDR1 is ENHRY and CDR2 is SYGVKD. This CDR3 region has 16 residues. J was trimmed by 0 bases and V by 7 bases; bases with no gene match: 11. Time point described: persistent/refractory GD, antithyroid drugs over 5 years with positive TRAb. Extracted PBMC RNA gave rise to the TCR library. Study observations and caveats: Relative to new patients (roughly 970), persistent patients exhibited greater sharing of public clonotypes (approximately 2,500). Persistent Graves' disease cases displayed lower TCR diversity than newly diagnosed ones.

To note about this clonotype: What it recognizes is unknown.

This material consisted of peripheral blood mononuclear cells (PBMCs), taken when the disease was refractory, from a patient treated with antithyroid drugs. The clonotype was recovered from a female donor with Graves disease. The chain has TRBV10-3 and TRBJ1-1; 7 nucleotides match TRBD1. CDR3 sequence: CAITRTGGPMNTEAFF. For the CDR3, the DNA is TGTGCCATCACCCGGACAGGAGGCCCCATGAACACTGAAGCTTTCTTT.